Following are 15 T cell receptor beta chains from one sample sequenced in a study of monozygotic twins with inflammatory bowel disease (dated by TCRdb to the late 2010s). Library method: 5' RACE. This sample was sequenced with an Illumina HiSeq 2500. One entry per CDR3 protein sequence results from the TCRdb reprocessing of the reads, with DNA left out. The sample table records about 330,000 distinct CDR3 sequences. 2% to 2.5% of the sample is in the top ten clones. Sample: blood. Every receptor here comes from a human donor with ulcerative colitis or Crohn's disease, or a healthy co-twin of an affected twin (not recorded which).

This chain connects TRBV20-1 to TRBJ1-6; TCRdb calls TRBD1, which cannot be checked without DNA. The CDR3 covers 16 residues. Germline CDR1 reads DFQATT; CDR2 reads SNEGSKA (reference sequence). The CDR3 protein is CSAGRLRDSHNSPLHF.

The chain recombines TRBV20-1 with TRBJ2-2. CDR3 length: 13 residues. Germline V gene sequence: CDR1 DFQATT, CDR2 SNEGSKA (reference sequence). The CDR3 loop is CSASGGNTGELFF.

This chain joins TRBV9 and TRBJ1-6; the D call from TCRdb, TRBD1, cannot be confirmed without DNA. The CDR3 sequence is 15 residues long. Per the germline V gene, CDR1 is SGDLS and CDR2 is YYNGEE. The CDR3 spells CASSQRQGNNSPLHF.

This rearrangement joins TRBV28 to TRBJ1-5; TCRdb's D call, TRBD1, is unchecked because there is no DNA. Germline CDR1 MDHEN, CDR2 SYDVKM. This CDR3 spans 15 amino acids. The CDR3 is CASSVLGTGNQPQHF. The complete variable domain, with remaining parts taken from reference TRBV28 and TRBJ1-5, reads DVKVTQSSRYLVKRTGEKVFLECVQDMDHENMFWYRQDPGLGLRLIYFSYDVKMKEKGDIPEGYSVSREKKERFSLILESASTNQTSMYLCASSVLGTGNQPQHFGDGTRLSIL.

The rearrangement uses TRBV5-1 and TRBJ1-3; checking the TCRdb D call of TRBD1 is not possible without DNA. The CDR3 loop spans 16 amino acids. Germline CDR1 SGHRS, CDR2 YFSETQ. CDR3 protein: CASSWGGQASGNTIYF.

This chain links TRBV5-1 with TRBJ1-5. This CDR3 region has 13 residues. Germline loops: CDR1 SGHRS, CDR2 YFSETQ. This chain's CDR3 is CASSFSGSQPQHF. The variable domain in full, with the rest retrieved from reference TRBV5-1 and TRBJ1-5, is KAGVTQTPRYLIKTRGQQVTLSCSPISGHRSVSWYQQTPGQGLQFLFEYFSETQRNKGNFPGRFSGRQFSNSRSEMNVSTLELGDSALYLCASSFSGSQPQHFGDGTRLSIL.

The gene calls are TRBV20-1 and TRBJ1-3; TCRdb proposes TRBD1, but this gene call is untestable without DNA. The CDR3 has 14 amino acids. The germline V gene has CDR1 DFQATT and CDR2 SNEGSKA (reference sequence). The CDR3 sequence is CSAMQGHRGNTIYF.

CDR3 loop: CASSSAYRGGNYNEQFF. The chain has TRBV11-2 and TRBJ2-1; TCRdb names TRBD1, which stays unverified in the absence of DNA. Germline CDR1 is SGHAT and CDR2 is FQNNGV. This CDR3 is 17 amino acids long.

CDR3: CASLDKTSYEQYF. The V and J genes are TRBV28 and TRBJ2-7. The CDR3 runs to 13 residues. CDR1 is MDHEN, CDR2 SYDVKM, per germline.

This chain joins TRBV12-3 or TRBV12-4 and TRBJ2-7; the D call of TRBD1 rests on TCRdb alone, since no DNA is present to check it. This CDR3 comprises 18 residues. The CDR3 spells CASSPGTGIFLLRDEQYF.

CDR3 region: CASRLLGDNEQFF. The chain combines TRBV12-3 or TRBV12-4 with TRBJ2-1; absent DNA, TCRdb's TRBD1 call cannot be checked. This CDR3 contains 13 residues.

The chain carries TRBV20-1 and TRBJ1-5. Germline V gene sequence: CDR1 DFQATT, CDR2 SNEGSKA (reference sequence). CDR3 length equals 12 residues. CDR3: CSARGVAQPQHF.

The rearrangement links TRBV7-9 to TRBJ2-5. Germline V gene sequence: CDR1 SEHNR, CDR2 FQNEAQ (reference sequence). The CDR3 sequence is 13 residues long. The CDR3 sequence is CASSSLLQETQYF.

The chain is built from TRBV15 and TRBJ1-2. Germline assignment: CDR1 LNHNV and CDR2 YYDKDF (reference sequence). CDR3 length equals 16 residues. CDR3 protein: CATSRVDTNIDYGYTF.

The V and J genes are TRBV5-1 and TRBJ2-2; TCRdb indicates TRBD1, and absent DNA this call remains unverified. The CDR3 contains 16 residues. Germline assignment: CDR1 SGHRS and CDR2 YFSETQ. The CDR3 spells CASSPQGTGGTGELFF.